This T cell receptor (beta chain) was recovered during a study of blood T cell repertoires in COVID-19. Study in general: Sites in the United States, Italy and Spain provided acute and convalescent COVID-19 samples. T cells, B-cell-depleted T cells, or PBMCs supplied cDNA or gDNA.

Trimming took off 5 bases at V and 7 bases at J, with 15 bases between the two ends. Germline assignment: CDR1 SGHAT and CDR2 FQNNGV. The CDR3 totals 13 residues. Original methodology: Reference gene primer amplification gave nucleated cell count estimates. TCRdb's copy holds only in-frame clones and misses some; the assay was immunoSEQ multiplex PCR. V and J calls plus clone size are reproduced from that table; the DNA served to infer D and trimming. The sample includes approximately 190,000 clones, around 86% of them seen just once. This clonotype originated in a woman in her 40s with acute or convalescent COVID-19. The V gene is TRBV11-2, the J gene TRBJ2-7; no clear D. The source material was peripheral blood. CDR3 nucleotides: TGTGCCAGCAGCCCCGGTTCCAAACCAGAGCAGTACTTC. Its protein is CASSPGSKPEQYF.